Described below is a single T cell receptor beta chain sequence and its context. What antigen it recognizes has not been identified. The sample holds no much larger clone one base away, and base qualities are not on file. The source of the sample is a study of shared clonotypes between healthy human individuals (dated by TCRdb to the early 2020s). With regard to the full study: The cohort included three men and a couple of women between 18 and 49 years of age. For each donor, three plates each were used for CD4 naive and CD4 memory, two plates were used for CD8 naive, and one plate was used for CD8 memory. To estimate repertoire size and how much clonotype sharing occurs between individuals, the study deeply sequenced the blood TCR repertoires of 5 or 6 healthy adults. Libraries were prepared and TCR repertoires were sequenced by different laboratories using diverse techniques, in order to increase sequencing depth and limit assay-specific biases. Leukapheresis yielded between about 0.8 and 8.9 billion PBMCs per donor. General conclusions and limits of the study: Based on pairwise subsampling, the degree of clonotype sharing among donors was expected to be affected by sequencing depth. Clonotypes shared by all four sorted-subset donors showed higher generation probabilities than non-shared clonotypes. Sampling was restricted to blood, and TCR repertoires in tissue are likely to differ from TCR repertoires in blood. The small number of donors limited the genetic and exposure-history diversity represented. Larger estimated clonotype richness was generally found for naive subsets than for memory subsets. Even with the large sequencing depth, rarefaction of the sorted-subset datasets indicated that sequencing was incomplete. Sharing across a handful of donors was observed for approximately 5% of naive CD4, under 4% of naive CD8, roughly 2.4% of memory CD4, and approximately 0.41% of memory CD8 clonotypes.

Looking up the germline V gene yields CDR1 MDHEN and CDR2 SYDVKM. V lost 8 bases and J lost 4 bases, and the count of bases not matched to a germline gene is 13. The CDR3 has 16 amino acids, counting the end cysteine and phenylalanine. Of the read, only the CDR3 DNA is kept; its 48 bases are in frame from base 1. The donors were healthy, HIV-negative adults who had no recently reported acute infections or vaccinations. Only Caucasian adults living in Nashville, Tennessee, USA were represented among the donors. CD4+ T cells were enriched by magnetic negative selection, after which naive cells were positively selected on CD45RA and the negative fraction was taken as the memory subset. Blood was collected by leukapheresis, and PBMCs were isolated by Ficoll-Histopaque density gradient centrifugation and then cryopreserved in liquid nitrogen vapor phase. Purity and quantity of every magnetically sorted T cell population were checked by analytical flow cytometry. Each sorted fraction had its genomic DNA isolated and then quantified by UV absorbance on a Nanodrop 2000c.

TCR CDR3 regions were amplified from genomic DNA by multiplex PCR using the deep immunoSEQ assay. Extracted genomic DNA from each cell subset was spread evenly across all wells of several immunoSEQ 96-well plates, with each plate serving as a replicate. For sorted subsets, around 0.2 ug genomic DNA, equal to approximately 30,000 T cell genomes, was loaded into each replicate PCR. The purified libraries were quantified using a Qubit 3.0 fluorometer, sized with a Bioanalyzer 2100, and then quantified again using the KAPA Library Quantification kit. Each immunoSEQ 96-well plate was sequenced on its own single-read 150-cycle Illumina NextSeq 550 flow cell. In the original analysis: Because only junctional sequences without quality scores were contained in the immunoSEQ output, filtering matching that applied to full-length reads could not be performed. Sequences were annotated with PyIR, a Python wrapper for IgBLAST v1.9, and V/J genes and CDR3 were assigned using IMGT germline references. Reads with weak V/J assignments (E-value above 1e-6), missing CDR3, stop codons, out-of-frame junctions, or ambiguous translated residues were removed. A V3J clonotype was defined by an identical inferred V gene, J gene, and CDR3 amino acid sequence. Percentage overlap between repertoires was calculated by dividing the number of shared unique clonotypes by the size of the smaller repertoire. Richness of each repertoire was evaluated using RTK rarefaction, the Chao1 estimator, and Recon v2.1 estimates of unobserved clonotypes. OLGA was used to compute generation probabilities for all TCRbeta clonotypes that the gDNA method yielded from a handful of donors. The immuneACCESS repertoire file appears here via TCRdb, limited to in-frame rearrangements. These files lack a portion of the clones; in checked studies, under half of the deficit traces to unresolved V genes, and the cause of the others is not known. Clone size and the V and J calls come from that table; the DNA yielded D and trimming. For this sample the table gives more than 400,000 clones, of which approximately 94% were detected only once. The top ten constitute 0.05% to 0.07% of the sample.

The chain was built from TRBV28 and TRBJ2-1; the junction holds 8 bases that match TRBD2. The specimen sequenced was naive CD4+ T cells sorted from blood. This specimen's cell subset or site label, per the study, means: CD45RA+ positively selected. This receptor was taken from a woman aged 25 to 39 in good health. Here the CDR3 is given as CASGPIAGSWYNEQFF. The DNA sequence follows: TGTGCCAGCGGGCCCATAGCGGGAAGCTGGTACAATGAGCAGTTCTTC.